This T cell receptor (beta chain) was recorded in a study of untreated major depressive disorder. Study-level points and caveats: All top five TRBV05-01 clones per subject were private clones.

Every depressed patient was matched in pairs with a non-depressed control on sex, age, current smoking status and body mass index. Approximately 33 ml of blood was drawn into EDTA tubes. In regard to this clone: Antigen unknown.

Trimming at V came to 1 base and at J to 2 bases, leaving 3 bases not matched to a gene. Germline loops: CDR1 SGHTA, CDR2 FQGNSA. This CDR3 has 16 amino acids. Measured with immunoSEQ multiplex PCR; TCRdb has only the in-frame clones, and not every one. The sample lists about 20,000 clones, about 87% occurring once. Sequenced: CD4+ T cells from PBMCs. The TCR originated in a woman aged 25 to 39 in good health. This chain joins TRBV7-2 and TRBJ2-1, with 9 bases that match TRBD1. As DNA, the CDR3 is TGTGCCAGCAGCTTAGTGGGACAGGGCACCTACAATGAGCAGTTCTTC. The encoded protein is CASSLVGQGTYNEQFF.